The 5 T cell receptor beta chains listed next were all sequenced from one sample in a study of metastatic and nonmetastatic thyroid tumors. Before thyroid surgery, none of the patients had received any treatment. MiXCR reprocessed the PCR reads for TCRdb. The sample holds 20,000 to 25,000 clones, approximately 16% seen once. The sample was blood. The source of these receptors is a male donor with papillary thyroid cancer or a benign thyroid nodule (not recorded which). Some clones in this sample may be carry-over from other donors' samples.

This clone was counted at least ten times. This chain uses TRBV7-2 with TRBJ2-1; perhaps TRBD2 as D (5 bases). With 5 bases removed from V and 4 bases from J, the gap between germline ends came to 9 bases. The CDR3 is 13 amino acids. From germline, CDR1 is SGHTA and CDR2 FQGNSA. This chain's CDR3 is CASSRERYNEQFF. The CDR3 DNA reads as TGTGCCAGCAGCCGAGAGCGGTACAATGAGCAGTTCTTC.

Details on this clone: Given a much more abundant clone one base away, this may be a read error. Distinct nucleotide sequences in the sample also encode this CDR3. The genes are TRBV20-1 and TRBJ2-5; TRBD1 might be the D (6 bases). V lost 6 bases and J 3 bases, leaving 17 bases between the germline ends. The germline gives CDR1 DFQATT, CDR2 SNEGSKA (reference sequence). This CDR3 has 14 amino acids. The CDR3: CSAGTTGGKETQYF. CDR3 in DNA: TGCAGTGCCGGCACGACAGGCGGTAAAGAGACCCAGTACTTC.

This clone was counted ten times or more. V and J are TRBV5-6 and TRBJ2-1; 10 positions agree with TRBD2. This CDR3 is built from 14 residues. Germline trimming cut 7 bases from V and 9 bases from J; bases unmatched to any gene: 10. CDR1 and CDR2 from the germline V gene are SGHDT and YYEEEE. The CDR3 spells CASEKRGGRREQFF. The DNA of the CDR3 is TGTGCCAGCGAGAAGCGGGGGGGGCGGCGTGAGCAGTTCTTC. Full variable domain (missing parts from reference TRBV5-6 and TRBJ2-1): DAGVTQSPTHLIKTRGQQVTLRCSPKSGHDTVSWYQQALGQGPQFIFQYYEEEERQRGNFPDRFSGHQFPNYSSELNVNALLLGDSALYLCASEKRGGRREQFFGPGTRLTVL.

This clone rates as medium-sized. The J gene is TRBJ1-2, the V gene TRBV6-1, with D possibly being TRBD1 (5 bases). This CDR3 contains 14 residues. Trimming took 7 bases from V and 12 from J, leaving 24 bases between them. The germline CDR1 and CDR2 sequences are MNHNS and SASEGT. CDR3 sequence reads: CASIERAGTGKHTF. The CDR3 nucleotides are TGTGCCAGCATCGAAAGGGCAGGGACCGGGAAGCACACCTTC.

This clone showed up many times. The V call is TRBV14, the J call TRBJ1-1; no reliable D call. Germline lookup yields CDR1 SGHDN and CDR2 FVKESK. This CDR3 is 13 amino acids long. Between the trimmed V and J ends, which lost 5 bases and 4 bases, there was a span of 11 bases. The CDR3 bases are TGTGCCAGCAGCTTCCCGGGAGTCACTGAAGCTTTCTTT. Its protein is CASSFPGVTEAFF.